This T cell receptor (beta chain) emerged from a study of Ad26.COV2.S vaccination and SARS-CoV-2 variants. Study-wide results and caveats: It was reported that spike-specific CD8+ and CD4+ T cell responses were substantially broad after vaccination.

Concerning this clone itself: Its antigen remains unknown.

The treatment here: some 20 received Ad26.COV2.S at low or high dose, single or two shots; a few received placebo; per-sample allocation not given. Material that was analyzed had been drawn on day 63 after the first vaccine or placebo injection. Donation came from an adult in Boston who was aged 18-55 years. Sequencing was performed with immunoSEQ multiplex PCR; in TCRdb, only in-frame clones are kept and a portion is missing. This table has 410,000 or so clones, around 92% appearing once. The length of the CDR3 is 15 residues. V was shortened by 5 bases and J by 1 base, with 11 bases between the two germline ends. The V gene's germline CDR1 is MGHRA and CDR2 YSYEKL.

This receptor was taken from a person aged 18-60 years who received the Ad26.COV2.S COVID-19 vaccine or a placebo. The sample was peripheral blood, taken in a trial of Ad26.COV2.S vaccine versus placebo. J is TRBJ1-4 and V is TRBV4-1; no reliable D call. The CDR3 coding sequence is TGCGCCAGCAGCACCCCCGGGGTAACTAATGAAAAACTGTTTTTT. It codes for CASSTPGVTNEKLFF.